Shown below are 14 T cell receptor beta chains from a single sample sequenced in a study of T-cell reconstitution after alpha-beta-depleted transplantation in children. During its preparation, the TCRbeta library received unique molecular identifiers. TCRdb itself ran the PCR reads through MiXCR, one entry per CDR3 protein. The data contain some 130,000 distinct CDR3 sequences, more than 9.5% of them seen just once; the ten biggest clones take up approximately 25%. The sequences come from PBMCs, mostly from graft donor cells, collected 180 days after TCRalphabeta/CD19-depleted stem cell transplant. These receptors were taken from a girl under three years old who had a stem cell transplant for combined immunodeficiency, so the T cells may come from the graft donor.

This clonotype has a handful of counts. The rearrangement links TRBV12-3 or TRBV12-4 to TRBJ2-5; 9 positions match TRBD1. CDR3 length: 14 amino acids. The ends lost 6 bases at V and 5 bases at J; junction bases unmatched: 7. DNA for the CDR3: TGTGCCAGCAGGGGACAGGGAAAGGGCGAGACCCAGTACTTC. Translated, it gives CASRGQGKGETQYF.

The chain is built from TRBV20-1 and TRBJ1-2; TRBD1 might be the D (5 bases). This CDR3 spans 13 amino acids. Trimming took 5 bases from V and 5 from J, leaving 15 bases between them. The V gene's germline CDR1 is DFQATT and CDR2 SNEGSKA (reference sequence). CDR3 sequence: CSAYRQPDYGYTF. Written as DNA, the CDR3 is TGCAGTGCTTACAGACAGCCTGATTATGGCTACACCTTC.

The chain links TRBV7-2 to TRBJ2-5; D is possibly TRBD2 (5 bases). Deletions cut 1 base from V and 2 bases from J, with 8 bases between. This CDR3 comprises 14 residues. Per germline, CDR1 SGHTA and CDR2 FQGNSA. The CDR3 spells CASSLGRQQETQYF. The CDR3 DNA reads as TGTGCCAGCAGCTTAGGGAGGCAGCAAGAGACCCAGTACTTC.

This chain links TRBV6-1 with TRBJ1-2; D is perhaps TRBD1 (6 bases). This CDR3 spans 15 amino acids. V lost 2 bases and J 8 bases, leaving 18 bases between the germline ends. CDR1 MNHNS and CDR2 SASEGT come from the germline V gene. Written as DNA, the CDR3 is TGTGCCAGCAGTGAACGTTATGGCAGGGGAGAAGGCTACACCTTC. Protein product: CASSERYGRGEGYTF.

This clonotype was counted ten times or more. The rearrangement links TRBV7-2 to TRBJ2-7; D assignment may be TRBD1 or TRBD2 (5 bases each). CDR1 and CDR2 (germline): SGHTA, FQGNSA. The CDR3 extends over 13 amino acids. V was cut by 3 bases and J by 6 bases, with 12 bases left in between. CDR3: CASSFRGGGEQYF. The CDR3 nucleotides are TGTGCCAGCAGCTTTCGTGGTGGGGGCGAGCAGTACTTC.

This clonotype appeared a few times. The genes are TRBV5-8 and TRBJ2-3; 12 nucleotides line up with TRBD2. This CDR3 has 16 amino acids. The trim removed 0 bases at V and 6 bases at J, leaving 5 bases unmatched. CDR1 is SGHTS and CDR2 is YDEGEE in the germline V gene. CDR3 sequence (DNA): TGTGCCAGCAGCTTGGTGACTAGCGGGGGAGAGGATACGCAGTATTTT. Translation: CASSLVTSGGEDTQYF.

This clonotype was counted a few times. The chain employs TRBV28 and TRBJ1-1; maybe TRBD1 (6 bases). V was pared by 5 bases and J by 2 bases, with 9 bases between. This CDR3 region has 13 residues. The germline V gene has CDR1 MDHEN and CDR2 SYDVKM. Here the CDR3 reads CASSQGINTEAFF. CDR3 nucleotide sequence: TGTGCCAGCAGTCAGGGGATTAACACTGAAGCTTTCTTT.

V usage is TRBV29-1 and J usage is TRBJ1-1; D unclear. V was cut by 4 bases and J by 1 base, with 13 bases left in between. This CDR3 is built from 14 residues. Looked up from germline, CDR1 is SQVTM and CDR2 is ANQGSEA. DNA for the CDR3: TGCAGCGTTGGGCAGAGGGTCCCGAACACTGAAGCTTTCTTT. Amino acid sequence: CSVGQRVPNTEAFF. Drawing the rest from reference TRBV29-1 and TRBJ1-1, the complete variable domain is SAVISQKPSRDICQRGTSLTIQCQVDSQVTMMFWYRQQPGQSLTLIATANQGSEATYESGFVIDKFPISRPNLTFSTLTVSNMSPEDSSIYLCSVGQRVPNTEAFFGQGTRLTVV.

This clonotype was recorded many times. V usage is TRBV29-1 and J usage is TRBJ2-7; D ambiguous. The V and J ends lost 1 base and 6 bases respectively, with 10 bases between them. Germline CDR1 and CDR2: SQVTM and ANQGSEA. The CDR3 is made up of 12 amino acids. The CDR3: CSVEGSGGEQYF. The DNA of the CDR3 is TGCAGCGTTGAAGGCTCGGGCGGCGAGCAGTACTTC.

The sample holds many counts of this clonotype. The chain links TRBV4-3 to TRBJ2-7; no firm D call. This CDR3 contains 16 residues. V was shortened by 0 bases and J by 1 base, with 13 bases between the two germline ends. Germline V gene lookup returns CDR1 LGHNA and CDR2 YSLEER. DNA for the CDR3: TGCGCCAGCAGCCAAGATCTGCAGCCGGCATCCTACGAGCAGTACTTC. Translation gives CASSQDLQPASYEQYF.

A few counts support this clonotype. CDR3 in DNA: TGTGCCAGCAGCTTTGGTAAGGTGTTTGCCTACAATGAGCAGTTCTTC. Residues: CASSFGKVFAYNEQFF. The chain carries TRBV7-9 and TRBJ2-1; D remains ambiguous. V lost 3 bases to trimming and J lost 2 bases, with 14 bases between them. This CDR3 region has 16 residues. Germline V lookup: CDR1 SEHNR, CDR2 FQNEAQ (reference sequence). Complete variable domain (other parts from reference TRBV7-9 and TRBJ2-1): DTGVSQNPRHKITKRGQNVTFRCDPISEHNRLYWYRQTLGQGPEFLTYFQNEAQLEKSRLLSDRFSAERPKGSFSTLEIQRTEQGDSAMYLCASSFGKVFAYNEQFFGPGTRLTVL.

This clonotype was seen a handful of times. The chain combines TRBV12-3 or TRBV12-4 with TRBJ2-1; D call uncertain. The V end was cut by 3 bases, the J end by 9 bases, with 12 bases between. This CDR3 contains 13 residues. CDR3 protein: CASSLEWQVEQFF. CDR3 bases: TGTGCCAGCAGTTTGGAGTGGCAGGTTGAGCAGTTCTTC.

This chain links TRBV10-3 with TRBJ2-1; D is ambiguous. Trimming stripped 1 base from V and 0 bases from J, with 7 bases between. This CDR3 has 15 amino acids. Germline lookup yields CDR1 ENHRY and CDR2 SYGVKD. This CDR3 is CAISELVASYNEQFF. CDR3 coding DNA: TGTGCCATCAGTGAGTTGGTAGCCTCCTACAATGAGCAGTTCTTC.

This clonotype has a handful of counts. The V and J genes are TRBV6-2 or TRBV6-3 and TRBJ2-6; TRBD1 is a possible D gene (6 bases). The CDR3 is 16 residues long. Trimming cost V 5 bases and J 2 bases, with 13 bases left between them. Per germline, CDR1 MNHEY and CDR2 SVGEGT. The CDR3 region has the DNA TGTGCCAGCAGTATCTACTACAGGGCTGGGGCCAACGTCCTGACTTTC. Its translation is CASSIYYRAGANVLTF.